These 8 T cell receptor beta chains were all obtained from the same sample, sequenced in a study of cytomegalovirus exposure and HLA in healthy donors. 13 Jbeta primers and 60 Vbeta primers were used for the PCR. Clones were sequenced by immunoSEQ multiplex PCR, and TCRdb holds only the in-frame ones, with some missing. The repertoire holds approximately 85,000 clones, with about four fifths as singletons. Sequences were obtained from PBMCs. These receptor sequences come from a man in his forties or fifties in good health and CMV-seropositive.

The chain couples TRBV25-1 to TRBJ2-1; 9 bases align to TRBD1. J lost 4 bases, V lost 8 bases, and 6 bases had no gene match. In germline, CDR1 is MGHDK, CDR2 SYGVNS. There are 14 residues in the CDR3. CDR3 loop: CASWTGEWYNEQFF. The CDR3 coding sequence is TGTGCCAGCTGGACAGGGGAGTGGTACAATGAGCAGTTCTTC.

This clone appeared a few times. The chain combines TRBV5-4 with TRBJ2-7, with 8 bases matching TRBD2. V lost 1 base and J lost 3; bases outside the gene matches: 12. Germline loops: CDR1 SGHNT, CDR2 YYREEE (reference sequence). The CDR3 loop spans 17 amino acids. The CDR3 spells CASSLTGRVLAGYEQYF. CDR3 DNA: TGTGCCAGCAGCTTGACTGGCCGTGTGCTAGCGGGCTACGAGCAGTACTTC.

This clone was picked up a small number of times. The junction shows a germline mismatch at one end, possibly a read error. The sample holds other DNA sequences that translate to the same CDR3. This rearrangement joins TRBV7-9 to TRBJ2-7, with 10 positions matching TRBD2. CDR1 and CDR2 from the germline V gene are SEHNR and FQNEAQ (reference sequence). CDR3 length equals 15 residues. CDR3 in amino acids: CSSSLASGSTYEQYF. The CDR3 DNA reads TGTTCCAGCAGCTTAGCTAGCGGGAGCACCTACGAGCAGTACTTC.

V is TRBV19 and J is TRBJ1-5, with D possibly TRBD1 on 6 matching bases. This CDR3 region has 15 residues. Germline lookup yields CDR1 LNHDA and CDR2 SQIVND (reference sequence). The V end lost 0 bases, the J end lost 4 bases, and 10 bases lay between the germline ends. CDR3 protein: CASSIDTTGNQPQHF. For the CDR3, the DNA is TGTGCCAGTAGTATAGATACGACAGGAAATCAGCCCCAGCATTTT.

This clone was recorded once. This sequence joins TRBV27 and TRBJ2-5, with 13 bases fitting TRBD2. There are 19 residues in the CDR3. The J segment lost 3 bases and the V segment lost 6 bases, leaving 16 bases of the junction unmatched. The germline V gene has CDR1 MNHEY and CDR2 SMNVEV (reference sequence). The CDR3 DNA reads TGTGCCAGCAGCTTACGGGGGCGGACTAGCGGGAGTACTAAAGAGACCCAGTACTTC. Translating gives CASSLRGRTSGSTKETQYF.

The chain carries TRBV18 and TRBJ2-7; no clear D gene. The germline CDR1 and CDR2 sequences are KGHSH and LQKENI. Trimming shortened V by 0 bases and J by 2 bases, and 17 bases separated the two germline ends. This CDR3 is built from 17 residues. The CDR3 DNA sequence: TGTGCCAGCTCACCACCGAAGGCCCCCGGAGAGACCTACGAGCAGTACTTC. It yields the protein CASSPPKAPGETYEQYF.

CDR3 nucleotides: TGTGCCACCAGCAGGGACAGGACTCAAAATGAAAAACTGTTTTTT. Protein: CATSRDRTQNEKLFF. J is TRBJ1-4 and V is TRBV15, with TRBD1 identical over 7 bases. V lost 3 bases to trimming and J lost 5 bases; unmatched junction nucleotides: 6. The CDR3 totals 15 residues. CDR1 LNHNV and CDR2 YYDKDF come from the germline V gene (reference sequence).

The chain links TRBV5-1 to TRBJ1-1; no firm D call. From germline, CDR1 is SGHRS and CDR2 YFSETQ. This CDR3 comprises 15 residues. Trimming removed 1 base from V and 0 bases from J, with 10 bases in between. Here the CDR3 DNA reads TGCGCCAGCAGCTTGTTTCAGGCTATGAACACTGAAGCTTTCTTT. This encodes CASSLFQAMNTEAFF.